This T cell receptor beta chain was found in a study of T cells in Graves' hyperthyroidism and ophthalmopathy. Regarding this clonotype: A far larger clone lies a single base away; this is likely a read error.

There were TCR beta CDR3 regions amplified from RNA transcripts. TCR CDR3 regions were first amplified by RT-PCR with HTBI primers. TCRdb reanalysed the multiplex PCR reads using MiXCR and keeps one entry per CDR3 protein. In the table there are about 510,000 distinct CDR3 sequences, roughly 15% of which are singletons. The clonotype originates from a woman in her forties with Graves' hyperthyroidism. Sequenced: blood.

The CDR3 bases are TGTGCCAGCAGTTCAGGGGGGGAGCGGTACTTC. Translated: CASSSGGERYF. The chain uses TRBV12-3 or TRBV12-4 and TRBJ2-7; D may correspond to TRBD1 or TRBD2 (7 bases each). The length of the CDR3 is 11 residues.